This entry describes one T cell receptor beta chain. CDR3 length equals 11 residues. The V gene lost 6 bases and the J gene lost 7 bases, with 7 bases spanning the gap. Germline V gene lookup returns CDR1 MNHEY and CDR2 SMNVEV (reference sequence). These data come from a study of blood T cell repertoires in COVID-19. The table came from immunoSEQ multiplex PCR; TCRdb's copy has only in-frame clones and leaves some out. The table lists 200,000 to 250,000 clones, approximately 78% of them singletons. The TCR sequence derives from a woman in her late teens or twenties with acute or convalescent COVID-19. The V call is TRBV27, the J call TRBJ2-4; D is uncertain. The sample consisted of peripheral blood. The CDR3 DNA reads TGTGCCAGCAGCCTACGGAACATTCAGTACTTC. Residues: CASSLRNIQYF.